The 30 T cell receptor beta chains listed next were all sequenced from one sample in a study of cytomegalovirus exposure and HLA in healthy donors. Amplification used 60 Vbeta primers and 13 Jbeta primers. Data came from immunoSEQ multiplex PCR; TCRdb stores just in-frame clones and leaves some out. This table holds 110,000 to 150,000 clones, about 82% found once. Input material: PBMCs. The receptor source for this set is a male donor in good health and CMV-seronegative.

The V and J genes are TRBV6-5 and TRBJ2-7; 9 nucleotides align to TRBD1. This CDR3 region has 14 residues. J lost 2 bases, V lost 4 bases, and 3 bases had no gene match. CDR1 is MNHEY and CDR2 is SVGAGI in the germline V gene. CDR3 sequence: CASSSRTGAYEQYF. In DNA form, the CDR3 reads TGTGCCAGCAGTTCTCGGACAGGGGCCTACGAGCAGTACTTC.

The rearrangement uses TRBV4-1 and TRBJ1-2, with a weak D call TRBD1 (6 bases). CDR1 MGHRA and CDR2 YSYEKL come from the germline V gene. This CDR3 has 18 amino acids. Deletions cut 0 bases from V and 3 bases from J, with 20 bases between. The CDR3 is CASSQDSGGIGGYYGYTF. The CDR3 region has the DNA TGCGCCAGCAGCCAAGATTCGGGGGGGATCGGGGGCTACTATGGCTACACCTTC.

This chain connects TRBV11-2 to TRBJ1-1, with a tentative D call TRBD1 (6 bases). This CDR3 is 11 amino acids long. Trimming shortened V by 6 bases and J by 12 bases, and 14 bases separated the two germline ends. The germline V gene has CDR1 SGHAT and CDR2 FQNNGV. The CDR3 loop is CASRDTGIPFF. CDR3 coding DNA: TGTGCCAGCAGGGACACAGGGATCCCTTTCTTT.

This clone has a single count. The V gene is TRBV10-2, the J gene TRBJ2-5, with a weak D call TRBD1 (5 bases). CDR1 is WSHSY and CDR2 is SAAADI in the germline V gene. V lost 3 bases and J lost 5, with 10 bases in between. The CDR3 totals 13 residues. CDR3 sequence: CASSEGVWETQYF. CDR3 coding DNA: TGCGCCAGCAGTGAAGGGGTCTGGGAGACCCAGTACTTC.

The V call is TRBV7-3, the J call TRBJ1-1; 9 bases agree with TRBD1. The V segment lost 5 bases and the J segment 5 bases; nucleotides outside the gene matches: 3. The length of the CDR3 is 13 residues. Germline values: CDR1 SGHTA, CDR2 FQGTGA. This CDR3 reads CASSTGGSTEAFF. In nucleotides, the CDR3 is TGTGCCAGCAGCACAGGGGGCTCAACTGAAGCTTTCTTT.

As concerns this clone: Distinct nucleotide sequences in the sample also encode this CDR3. The chain couples TRBV28 to TRBJ2-7; 9 positions agree with TRBD1. Per germline, CDR1 MDHEN and CDR2 SYDVKM. This CDR3 is 14 amino acids long. The junction had 5 bases not matched to a gene; V was cut back by 2 bases and J by 6 bases. CDR3 nucleotides: TGTGCCAGCAGTTTAGTGGGACAGGGTTCCGAGCAGTACTTC. Residues: CASSLVGQGSEQYF.

The chain carries TRBV7-2 and TRBJ1-5; weak D call: TRBD1 (6 bases). V was clipped by 2 bases and J by 3 bases, with 17 bases between them. Germline values: CDR1 SGHTA, CDR2 FQGNSA. CDR3 length: 17 residues. In DNA, the CDR3 is TGTGCCAGCAGCTTAAGGCGATCAGGGGCTTTCAATCAGCCCCAGCATTTT. Translation gives CASSLRRSGAFNQPQHF.

V is TRBV10-3 and J is TRBJ2-4; the match to TRBD2 covers 7 bases. The CDR3 is 19 residues long. Germline V CDR1 and CDR2: ENHRY, SYGVKD. V was pared by 3 bases and J by 0 bases, with 14 bases of the junction left unmatched. Written as DNA, the CDR3 is TGTGCCATCAGTGACGTGAGCGGGGCATTGACTGGAGCCAAAAACATTCAGTACTTC. Protein product: CAISDVSGALTGAKNIQYF.

The V gene is TRBV6-1, the J gene TRBJ1-2, with D possibly TRBD1 on 5 matching bases. Trimming left V 4 bases short and J 5 bases short, with 11 bases between. CDR3 length equals 13 residues. Germline values: CDR1 MNHNS, CDR2 SASEGT. The CDR3 spells CASSVQGGYGYTF. In DNA form, the CDR3 reads TGTGCCAGCAGTGTGCAGGGAGGGTATGGCTACACCTTC.

The rearrangement joins TRBV5-4 to TRBJ2-7, with TRBD1 matching over 7 bases. CDR3 size: 14 residues. Germline V CDR1 and CDR2: SGHNT, YYREEE (reference sequence). Germline trimming cut 5 bases from V and 0 bases from J; bases unmatched to any gene: 5. In DNA form, the CDR3 reads TGTGCCAGCAGTTACCGGGACAGCTCCTACGAGCAGTACTTC. Protein: CASSYRDSSYEQYF.

This chain uses TRBV4-1 with TRBJ2-1, with 12 bases fitting TRBD2. The germline CDR1 and CDR2 sequences are MGHRA and YSYEKL. This CDR3 contains 19 residues. With V trimmed by 2 bases and J by 9 bases, 17 bases remained unmatched. The CDR3 is CASSQYPKTSGSAPSEQFF. The CDR3, as DNA: TGCGCCAGCAGCCAATACCCAAAGACTAGCGGGAGTGCTCCAAGTGAGCAGTTCTTC.

This chain uses TRBV19 with TRBJ1-1; weak D call: TRBD1 (5 bases). Germline-derived CDR1 and CDR2 are LNHDA and SQIVND (reference sequence). The V end was cut by 6 bases, the J end by 1 base, with 12 bases between. This CDR3 has 14 amino acids. This CDR3 is CASRQDTRNTEAFF. The CDR3 bases are TGTGCCAGTAGACAGGACACAAGGAACACTGAAGCTTTCTTT.

The rearrangement uses TRBV4-1 and TRBJ1-1; 8 positions match TRBD1. V was pared by 2 bases and J by 7 bases, with 15 bases of the junction left unmatched. The CDR3 consists of 17 residues. Germline lookup yields CDR1 MGHRA and CDR2 YSYEKL. The CDR3 region has the DNA TGCGCCAGCAGCCAACGGTCCCCGACAGGGGCCCTAAGTGAAGCTTTCTTT. This sequence encodes CASSQRSPTGALSEAFF.

A single count supports this clone. V is TRBV30 and J is TRBJ2-5; D not resolved. Near its end, the DNA agrees better with TRBJ2-7, so the J call may be wrong. Germline CDR1 reads GTSNPN; CDR2 reads SVGIG (reference sequence). The CDR3 is made up of 11 amino acids. The CDR3 nucleotides are TGTGCCTGGAGTTACGGGTACGAGCAGTACTTC. It yields the protein CAWSYGYEQYF.

The chain has TRBV9 and TRBJ2-7, with unresolved D. Trimming removed 5 bases from V and 0 bases from J, with 12 bases in between. CDR1 is SGDLS, CDR2 YYNGEE, per germline. The CDR3 contains 14 residues. This CDR3 reads CASSRVWSSYEQYF. The DNA of the CDR3 is TGTGCCAGCAGTCGAGTTTGGAGCTCCTACGAGCAGTACTTC.

This clone came up a few times. CDR3 coding DNA: TGTGCCAGCTCACCCGACAGGGATAGCAATCAGCCCCAGCATTTT. This translates into CASSPDRDSNQPQHF. The rearrangement uses TRBV18 and TRBJ1-5, with 7 bases matching TRBD1. This CDR3 is built from 15 residues. CDR1 and CDR2 (germline): KGHSH, LQKENI. V was clipped by 3 bases and J by 0 bases; unmatched bases: 2.

The chain is built from TRBV10-1 and TRBJ2-7; tentatively, D is TRBD2 (6 bases). Trimming removed 2 bases at V and 3 bases at J, with 17 bases between. This CDR3 contains 16 residues. Germline loops: CDR1 WNHNN, CDR2 SYGVQD (reference sequence). Here the CDR3 reads CASSENPGSNHYEQYF. The CDR3 DNA reads TGCGCCAGCAGTGAGAATCCCGGGAGTAATCACTACGAGCAGTACTTC.

The rearrangement links TRBV9 to TRBJ2-1; possible D gene TRBD2, 6 bases. V gave up 3 bases and J gave up 2 bases, with 12 bases separating them. Germline assignment: CDR1 SGDLS and CDR2 YYNGEE. This CDR3 comprises 15 residues. CDR3 region: CASSEWGDPYNEQFF. CDR3 DNA: TGTGCCAGCAGCGAGTGGGGGGACCCCTACAATGAGCAGTTCTTC.

This clone was recorded once. The CDR3 loop reads CSVEGTGGSSTDTQYF. CDR3 nucleotide sequence: TGCAGCGTGGAGGGCACTGGCGGAAGTAGCACAGATACGCAGTATTTT. The chain is built from TRBV29-1 and TRBJ2-3; tentative D call: TRBD2 (6 bases). The V gene's germline CDR1 is SQVTM and CDR2 ANQGSEA. This CDR3 is 16 amino acids long. Trimming took 6 bases from V and 0 from J, leaving 19 bases between them.

The chain couples TRBV4-1 to TRBJ1-1; D uncertain. Germline CDR1 and CDR2: MGHRA and YSYEKL. This CDR3 is built from 13 residues. V was trimmed by 6 bases and J by 2 bases, leaving 10 bases between them. CDR3 coding DNA: TGCGCCAGCAGTCCCTACGTTAACACTGAAGCTTTCTTT. It is translated as CASSPYVNTEAFF.

The rearrangement uses TRBV6-1 and TRBJ1-5; D may be TRBD1 (6 bases). The germline gives CDR1 MNHNS, CDR2 SASEGT. V was clipped by 4 bases and J by 0 bases, with 10 bases between them. The CDR3 length is 15 residues. CDR3 in amino acids: CASSGQEFSNQPQHF. The CDR3 DNA is TGTGCCAGCAGTGGACAGGAATTTAGCAATCAGCCCCAGCATTTT.

The V and J genes are TRBV6-5 and TRBJ2-7, with D possibly being TRBD2 (6 bases). V lost 3 bases, J lost 0 bases, and 9 bases lay in between. Germline lookup yields CDR1 MNHEY and CDR2 SVGAGI. There are 14 residues in the CDR3. The CDR3 DNA sequence: TGTGCCAGCAGTTATGGGGGAGGCTCCTACGAGCAGTACTTC. Amino acid sequence: CASSYGGGSYEQYF.

The rearrangement uses TRBV4-2 and TRBJ2-7; 9 nucleotides line up with TRBD1. The V gene end was trimmed by 0 bases and the J gene end by 6 bases; junction bases not matched to a gene: 6. CDR1 is LGHNA and CDR2 is YNFKEQ in the germline V gene. This CDR3 comprises 15 residues. DNA of the CDR3: TGTGCCAGCAGCCAAGAATGGACAGGGGATCTCGAGCAGTACTTC. It translates to CASSQEWTGDLEQYF.

V and J are TRBV6-5 and TRBJ1-1, with 7 bases that match TRBD1. J gave up 1 base and V 6 bases, and 8 bases lay outside the gene matches. There are 15 residues in the CDR3. CDR1 is MNHEY and CDR2 is SVGAGI in the germline V gene. The CDR3 spells CASRPTGIKNTEAFF. CDR3 nucleotide sequence: TGTGCCAGCAGACCGACAGGGATTAAGAACACTGAAGCTTTCTTT.

The chain carries TRBV2 and TRBJ1-1; D ambiguous. The V gene lost 7 bases and the J gene lost 1 base, with 19 bases spanning the gap. The CDR3 is 16 residues long. Germline V lookup: CDR1 SNHLY, CDR2 FYNNEI. The CDR3 DNA follows: TGTGCCAGCACCGAAGCCCCAGGTGTGGGGAACACTGAAGCTTTCTTT. Protein sequence: CASTEAPGVGNTEAFF.

This clone turned up a few times. This rearrangement joins TRBV5-1 to TRBJ1-1, with a possible D match to TRBD1 (6 bases). CDR1 and CDR2 (germline): SGHRS, YFSETQ. This CDR3 comprises 15 residues. The V end was cut by 4 bases, the J end by 5 bases, with 18 bases between. The CDR3 reads CASSGEFKGGTEAFF. The DNA of the CDR3 is TGCGCCAGCAGCGGGGAGTTCAAGGGGGGGACTGAAGCTTTCTTT.

The chain couples TRBV5-4 to TRBJ2-2, with D perhaps TRBD2 (6 bases). This CDR3 has 15 residues. Trimming shortened V by 0 bases and J by 4 bases, and 10 bases separated the two germline ends. Germline CDR1 and CDR2: SGHNT and YYREEE (reference sequence). CDR3 in amino acids: CASSLELAGTGELFF. The CDR3 DNA sequence: TGTGCCAGCAGCTTGGAACTAGCTGGCACCGGGGAGCTGTTTTTT.

This chain links TRBV19 with TRBJ1-3, with D uncertain. The germline CDR1 and CDR2 sequences are LNHDA and SQIVND (reference sequence). This CDR3 is built from 16 residues. V lost 10 bases, J lost 1 base, and 20 bases lay in between. The CDR3 DNA follows: TGTGCCACAGGATCTATGGCGGGCCTGTCTGGAAACACCATATATTTT. It specifies CATGSMAGLSGNTIYF. Filled out from reference TRBV19 and TRBJ1-3, the complete variable domain reads DGGITQSPKYLFRKEGQNVTLSCEQNLNHDAMYWYRQDPGQGLRLIYYSQIVNDFQKGDIAEGYSVSREKKESFPLTVTSAQKNPTAFYLCATGSMAGLSGNTIYFGEGSWLTVV.

The CDR3 coding sequence is TGTGCCAGCAGTCGACAGGGGGCTACTGGGGCCAACGTCCTGACTTTC. Protein product: CASSRQGATGANVLTF. This rearrangement joins TRBV28 to TRBJ2-6; 10 nucleotides align to TRBD1. The CDR3 is 16 residues long. V lost 5 bases and J lost 2; bases outside the gene matches: 3. Germline loops: CDR1 MDHEN, CDR2 SYDVKM.

The genes are TRBV2 and TRBJ1-5, with D maybe TRBD1 (6 bases). Trimming shortened V by 7 bases and J by 1 base, and 14 bases separated the two germline ends. Germline V CDR1 and CDR2: SNHLY, FYNNEI. This CDR3 contains 15 residues. CDR3 loop: CASKKGGGSNQPQHF. DNA for the CDR3: TGTGCCAGCAAAAAGGGGGGGGGCAGCAATCAGCCCCAGCATTTT.